This T cell receptor (beta chain) derives from a study of T cells in Graves' hyperthyroidism and ophthalmopathy. This clonotype was found many times. This CDR3 spans 14 amino acids. The V and J ends lost 3 bases and 6 bases respectively, with 12 bases between them. Germline-derived CDR1 and CDR2 are SGHTA and FQGTGA. Patients showing uncontrolled infection, other autoimmune disease, pregnancy or lactation were ineligible. Over 9 ml of fresh peripheral blood supplied the PBMCs. Researchers took RNA transcripts and amplified the TCR beta CDR3 regions from them. The HTBI primer set served for first-round RT-PCR of the TCR CDR3. TCRdb redid the calling of the multiplex PCR reads with MiXCR, one entry per CDR3 protein. The data show 530,000 or so distinct CDR3 sequences, 15% to 20% seen once.

The chain uses TRBV7-3 and TRBJ2-1, with unresolved D. The sample comprised blood. The source is a young woman with Graves' ophthalmopathy. The CDR3 nucleotides read TGTGCCAGCAGCTTGGCGGCTGACGGCAATGAGCAGTTCTTC. This encodes CASSLAADGNEQFF.